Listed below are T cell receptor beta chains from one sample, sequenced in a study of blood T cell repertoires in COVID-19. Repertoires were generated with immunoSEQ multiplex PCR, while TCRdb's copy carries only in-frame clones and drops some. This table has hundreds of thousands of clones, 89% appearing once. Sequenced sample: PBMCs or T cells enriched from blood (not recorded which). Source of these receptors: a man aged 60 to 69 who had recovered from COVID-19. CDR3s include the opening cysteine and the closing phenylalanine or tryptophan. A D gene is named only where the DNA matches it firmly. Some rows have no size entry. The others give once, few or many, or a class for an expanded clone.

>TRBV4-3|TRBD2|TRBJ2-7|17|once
TGCGCCAGCAGCCAATTCCTAGCGGGAGGTACGGTCTACGAGCAGTACTTC
CASSQFLAGGTVYEQYF
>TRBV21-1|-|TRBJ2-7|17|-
TGTGCCAGCAGCATAATAGATAGACAGGGAAATTGCAACGAGCAGTACTTC
CASSIIDRQGNCNEQYF
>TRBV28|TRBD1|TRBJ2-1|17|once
TGTGCCAGCAGATCAACGAGACAGGGAAGGATCTACAATGAGCAGTTCTTC
CASRSTRQGRIYNEQFF
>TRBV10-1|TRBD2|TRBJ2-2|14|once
TGCGCCAGCAGTGACGCGGGAGGTGGAGGGGAGCTGTTTTTT
CASSDAGGGGELFF
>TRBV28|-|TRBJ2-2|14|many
TGTGCCAGCAGCAAGTCAGGGGTGGCCGGGGAGCTGTTTTTT
CASSKSGVAGELFF
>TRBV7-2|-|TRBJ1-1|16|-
TGTGCCAGCAGCTTAGCGGGACTCCCGGTTTCAAATGAAGCTTTCTTT
CASSLAGLPVSNEAFF
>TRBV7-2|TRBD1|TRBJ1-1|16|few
TGTGCCAGCAGCTCTAACAGGGGGAGGTTGGACACTGAAGCTTTCTTT
CASSSNRGRLDTEAFF
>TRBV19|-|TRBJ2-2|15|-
TGTGCCAGTAGCACCAGGGGCGGAAACACCGGGGAGCTGTTTTTT
CASSTRGGNTGELFF
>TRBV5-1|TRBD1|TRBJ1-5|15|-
TGCGCCAGCAGCGAAACAGGGGTTAGCAATCAGCCCCAGCATTTT
CASSETGVSNQPQHF
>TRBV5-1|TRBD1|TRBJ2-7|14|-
TGCGCCAGCAGCCGGAGGACAGGCGAGAACGAGCAGTACTTC
CASSRRTGENEQYF
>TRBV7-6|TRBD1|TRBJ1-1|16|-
TGTGCCAGCAGCCCTAGACAGGGAGGAGTACAGGGTGAAGCTTTCTTT
CASSPRQGGVQGEAFF
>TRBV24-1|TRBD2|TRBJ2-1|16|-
TGTGCCACCAGTGACCAAAGCGGGGGTAGGTACAATGAGCAGTTCTTC
CATSDQSGGRYNEQFF
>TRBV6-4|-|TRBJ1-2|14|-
TGTGCCAGCAGTGACAGGGGTTACGGCTATGGCTACACCTTC
CASSDRGYGYGYTF
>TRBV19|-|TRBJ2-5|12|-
TGTGCCAGTCCTTGTCTCCGAGAGACCCAGTACTTC
CASPCLRETQYF
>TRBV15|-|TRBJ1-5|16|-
TGTGCCACCAGCAGAGGAGGCCTTGCCCAGGGTAAGACCCAGCATTTT
CATSRGGLAQGKTQHF
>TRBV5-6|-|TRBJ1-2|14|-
TGTGCCAGCAGCCGGGACAACTCCGGGAATGGCTACACCTTC
CASSRDNSGNGYTF
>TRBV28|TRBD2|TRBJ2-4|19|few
TGTGCCAGCATCCCCCACGGACTAGCGGTCTCCCGGGCTAAAAACATTCAGTACTTC
CASIPHGLAVSRAKNIQYF
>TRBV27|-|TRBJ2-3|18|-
TGTGCCAGCAGTTTTCCCCTGGGAAGGGGGGGTGGCACAGATACGCAGTATTTT
CASSFPLGRGGGTDTQYF
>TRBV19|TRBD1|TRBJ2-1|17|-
TGTGCCAGTGGGACAGGGGGCTTGAGTATCTCCTACAATGAGCAGTTCTTC
CASGTGGLSISYNEQFF
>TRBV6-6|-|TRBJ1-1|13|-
TGTGCCAGCAGAGTTAGAGTTACCACTGAAGCTTTCTTT
CASRVRVTTEAFF
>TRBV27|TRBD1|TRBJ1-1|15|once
TGTGCCAGCAGTCCTTGGACAGGGGGCGCGTTACGAGCTTTCTTT
CASSPWTGGALRAFF
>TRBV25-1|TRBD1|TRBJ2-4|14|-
TGTGCCAGCAGACAGGGGCATGGCAAAAACATTCAGTACTTC
CASRQGHGKNIQYF
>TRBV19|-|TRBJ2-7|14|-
TGTGCCAGTAGTGAGTGGACAGATCCCTACGAGCAGTACTTC
CASSEWTDPYEQYF
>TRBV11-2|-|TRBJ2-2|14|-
TGTGCCAGCAGCTTAGGGAGAGACACCGGGGAGCTGTTTTTT
CASSLGRDTGELFF
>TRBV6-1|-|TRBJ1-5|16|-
TGTGCCAGCAGTGAGATCCGGGACACGGAAAATCAGCCCCAGCATTTT
CASSEIRDTENQPQHF
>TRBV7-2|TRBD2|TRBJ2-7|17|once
TGTGCCAGCAGCTTAGGCTCTCCTAGCGGATATCTCTACGAGCAGTACTTC
CASSLGSPSGYLYEQYF
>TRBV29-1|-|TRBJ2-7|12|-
TGCAGCGTTGTTTCCAAAGGGGCCGAGCAGTACTTC
CSVVSKGAEQYF
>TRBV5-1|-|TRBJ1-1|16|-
TGCGCCAGCAGCCCGCAGTCAGGGGCAGTCGGGACTGAAGCTTTCTTT
CASSPQSGAVGTEAFF
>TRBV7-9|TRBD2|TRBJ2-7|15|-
TGTGCCAGCAGCCTGGGACTAGCGGGAGCCCACGAGCAGTACTTC
CASSLGLAGAHEQYF
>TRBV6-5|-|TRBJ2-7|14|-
TGTGCCAGCAGTTCAGGCGGGAAGTATTACGAGCAGTACTTC
CASSSGGKYYEQYF
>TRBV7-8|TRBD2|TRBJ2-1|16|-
TGTGCCAGCAGCCGAGCCCTAGCGGGAGGCGAGGATGAGCAGTTCTTC
CASSRALAGGEDEQFF
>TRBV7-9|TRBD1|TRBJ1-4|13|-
TGTGCCAGCAGCACAGGGGGCCGGGAAAAACTGTTTTTT
CASSTGGREKLFF
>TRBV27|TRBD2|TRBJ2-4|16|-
TGTGCCAGCAGTCCGACTAGCGGACTAGCCAAAAACATTCAGTACTTC
CASSPTSGLAKNIQYF
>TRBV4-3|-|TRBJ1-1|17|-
TGCGCCAGCAGCCAAGACCGGAGGGGTTGGGTGAACACTGAAGCTTTCTTT
CASSQDRRGWVNTEAFF
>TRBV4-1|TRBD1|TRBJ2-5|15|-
TGCGCCAGCAGCCAGGACAGGGGTCTCGGAGAGACCCAGTACTTC
CASSQDRGLGETQYF
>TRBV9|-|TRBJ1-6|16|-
TGTGCCAGCAGCGTATCGGGGGAATCCTATAATTCACCCCTCCACTTT
CASSVSGESYNSPLHF
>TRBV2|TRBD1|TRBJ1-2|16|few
TGTGCCAGCAGTTCAAATACCGGGACAGGGGGCGCCGGCTACACCTTC
CASSSNTGTGGAGYTF
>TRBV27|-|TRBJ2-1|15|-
TGTGCCAGCACCGAGTTAGGGACTGCTTCTGGCGAGCAGTTCTTC
CASTELGTASGEQFF
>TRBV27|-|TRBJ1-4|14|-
TGTGCCAGCAGTATTCGACAGCCTAATGAAAAACTGTTTTTT
CASSIRQPNEKLFF
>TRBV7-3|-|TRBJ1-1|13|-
TGTGCCAGCAGCTTACAGGGAAACACTGAAGCTTTCTTT
CASSLQGNTEAFF
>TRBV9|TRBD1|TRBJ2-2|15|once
TGTGCCAGCAGCGCCAGACAGGGGAGCACCGGGGAGCTGTTTTTT
CASSARQGSTGELFF
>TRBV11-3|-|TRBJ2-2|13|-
TGTGCCAGCAGCTTAGAGAGAACCGGGGAGCTGTTTTTT
CASSLERTGELFF
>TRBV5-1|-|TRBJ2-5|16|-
TGCGCCAGCAGCTTGGGACTCCAAACCCTCCAAGAGACCCAGTACTTC
CASSLGLQTLQETQYF
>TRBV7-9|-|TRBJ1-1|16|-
TGTGCCAGCAGCTTAGAGGGACAAAGGCGTCACACTGAAGCTTTCTTT
CASSLEGQRRHTEAFF
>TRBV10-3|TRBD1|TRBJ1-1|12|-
TGTGCCATAGGACAGGCGAACACTGAAGCTTTCTTT
CAIGQANTEAFF
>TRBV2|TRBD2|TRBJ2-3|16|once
TGTGCCAGCAGGAAAACTAGCGGAAGCTTTGCAGATACGCAGTATTTT
CASRKTSGSFADTQYF
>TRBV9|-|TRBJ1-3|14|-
TGTGCCAGCAGCGTTCAAAACTCTGGAAACACCATATATTTT
CASSVQNSGNTIYF
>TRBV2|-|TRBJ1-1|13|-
TGTGCCAGCAGTGCGGCGGGGGGCACTGAAGCTTTCTTT
CASSAAGGTEAFF
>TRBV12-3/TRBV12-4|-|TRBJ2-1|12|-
TGTGCCAGCAGTTCAGACTGGGATGAGCAGTTCTTC
CASSSDWDEQFF
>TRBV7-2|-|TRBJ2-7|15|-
TGTGCCAGCAGCTTAGGGGGGGTGGGCTGGTACGAGCAGTACTTC
CASSLGGVGWYEQYF
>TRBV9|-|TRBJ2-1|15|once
TGTGCCAGCAGTTATGGGCCTTCGGGAAACAATGAGCAGTTCTTC
CASSYGPSGNNEQFF
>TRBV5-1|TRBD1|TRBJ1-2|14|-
TGCGCCAGCAGCCTGCTAACAGGGGATTATGGCTACACCTTC
CASSLLTGDYGYTF
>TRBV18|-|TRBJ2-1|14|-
TGTGCCAGCTCACCACAGGGCGGGTACAATGAGCAGTTCTTC
CASSPQGGYNEQFF